Detailed here is one T cell receptor beta chain. Its antigen specificity is not known. No per-base quality is available; no much larger clone lies one base away. Each collaborating institution followed its own protocols to collect whole blood in K2EDTA tubes. Collaborator samples were shipped for TCRbeta analysis as frozen whole blood, isolated PBMCs, or DNA extracted from either sample type. These data belong to a study of blood T cell repertoires in COVID-19 (dated by TCRdb to the early 2020s). About the study as a whole: The collaborator samples originated in the United States, Italy and Spain and spanned the acute and convalescent phases of COVID-19. A de-identified subject ID, COVID-19 status, age in years and sex were almost always included in the sample metadata. The repertoires were released in a freely available public database meant as a resource for research on the immune response to SARS-CoV-2. The samples were drawn from the first 160 participants of the ongoing ImmuneRACE study and from 950 to 1,500 subjects provided by 6 global collaborators. HLA class I and class II types, where available, came from metadata supplied by the sample provider rather than from assay-based typing. The prospective study material was composed of cDNA or gDNA derived from T cells, B-cell-depleted T cells, or PBMCs. The dataset comprised deeply sampled blood TCRbeta repertoires from subjects exposed to, actively infected with, or recovered from COVID-19.

General study outcomes and caveats: The quantity of clinical and demographic metadata differed by source and by participant and was supplied without curation.

TCRbeta CDR3 regions were amplified from genomic DNA using the immunoSEQ Assay, a bias-controlled multiplex PCR. The authors' analysis ran thus. Nucleated cell counts per sample were estimated from amplification of reference gene primers within the assay. To quantify the absolute abundance of each unique TCRbeta CDR3 rearrangement, sequence reads were collapsed and filtered. For each sample, productive Simpson clonality was calculated as the square root of Simpson's diversity index over productive rearrangements. TCRdb provides this immuneACCESS table in a form limited to in-frame rearrangements. Some clones are lacking; in checked studies, under half of them reflect an unresolved V gene, and why the rest are absent is not known. V, J and clone size are those of that table, while D and trimming were read from the DNA. The sample records some 31,000 clones, about 90% of which are singletons. The ten largest make up around 2.5% of the sample.

Trimming takes 8 bases off V and 3 bases off J; junction bases not matched to a gene: 10. CDR1 and CDR2, looked up from the germline V gene (reference sequence), are LNHDA and SQIVND. Its CDR3 holds 14 amino acids, cysteine through phenylalanine. Left in the record is the CDR3 DNA by itself, 42 bases read in frame from the first base. The rearrangement joined TRBV19 to TRBJ2-7, with 7 central nucleotides matching TRBD1. The sequenced sample consisted of peripheral blood. The clonotype comes from a man aged 45-65 years with active COVID-19. The CDR3 loop reads CASGDRGRDYEQYF. The DNA sequence is as follows: TGTGCCAGTGGGGACAGAGGCCGGGACTACGAGCAGTACTTC.